A few counts support the clone carrying this TCR beta chain. Its antigen is not identified. The data were taken from a study of blood T cells in healthy people across ages. Whole-study context: Template switching recovered approximately one barcoded beta molecule for every two T cells. Study-level results: Estimated diversity that came from one million T cells was considered an underestimate.

This CDR3 is built from 15 residues. Germline V CDR1 and CDR2: SGHTA, FQGNSA. V dropped 6 bases and J dropped 3 bases, with 15 bases sitting between them. Together with a sample-barcoded 5' primer, a J-beta primer mix was included in a second PCR lasting about 6 to 12 cycles. TCRdb itself ran the 5' RACE reads through MiXCR, one entry per CDR3 protein. The sample lists 1 million or so distinct CDR3 sequences; less than 25% were seen once. This sample was also put to use in a study of T cells of mothers and their children.

The TCR comes from a girl aged 2 to 10 in good health. Sequencing used blood. The chain joins TRBV7-2 to TRBJ2-1; D unclear. CDR3 nucleotides: TGTGCCAGCAGTCTCGCAGGAGCCGGCTACAATGAGCAGTTCTTC. Its protein is CASSLAGAGYNEQFF.